The sequence of this TCR beta chain was determined in a study of regulatory T cells in long-lasting Graves disease (dated by TCRdb to the early 2020s). With respect to the entire study: Persistent Graves' disease was defined as antithyroid drug treatment for over 5 years with persistently positive TSH receptor autoantibodies. Peripheral blood TCR sequencing and RNA sequencing compared persistent Graves' disease patients with newly diagnosed Graves' disease patients. The study was conducted in China and was registered as a clinical trial. A total of 33 samples underwent TCR sequencing, from some 13 patients with persistent Graves' disease and some 20 patients with newly diagnosed Graves' disease. On average, persistent Graves' disease patients in the clinical cohort had been on antithyroid drugs for about 10 years.

As regards this clonotype: There is no known antigen for this receptor. Nothing much larger sits one base from this clone, and base qualities are not available.

The sample's time point label, decoded: persistent/refractory GD, antithyroid drugs over 5 years with positive TRAb. For both TCR sequencing and RNA sequencing, RNA was extracted from PBMCs in TRIzol. The diagnosis of Graves' disease was made according to American Thyroid Association guidelines. Patients were recruited from an endocrinology department in Xi'an, China. Each patient gave 7 to 9.5 milliliters of peripheral blood, collected in an EDTA anticoagulant tube. Ficoll Paque Plus density gradient separation was used to isolate PBMCs, and no further T cell sorting was done. An Agilent 2100 Bioanalyzer and agarose gel were used to check RNA quality, while a NanoDrop 2000 measured RNA concentration. Study-level results and caveats: Only peripheral blood was studied, because thyroid tissue, the primary lesion, was inaccessible. Patients with persistent disease shared more public clonotypes (approximately 2,500) than newly diagnosed patients did (nearly 1,000). Sequencing and analysis were limited to the TCR beta chain. Persistent Graves' disease patients showed lower TCR Shannon entropy and fewer highly expanded clones than newly diagnosed patients, suggesting clonal expansion. TRBV28, TRBJ1-2 and TRBJ2-5 were preferentially used in persistent disease, while TRBV20-1 and TRBJ2-1 were favored in newly diagnosed disease. The authors acknowledged the small sample size as a limitation that may reduce accuracy.

The method was multiplex PCR. The listed sequencing device is Illumina HiSeq 4000. TCR beta libraries were built with iRepertoire HTBI primers and Arm-PCR amplification of CDR3 regions. Gel purification was performed on PCR products prior to sequencing. In the authors' own workflow: Across samples, roughly 60 TRBV and around 15 TRBJ segments were identified and used for gene usage analysis of CDR3 amino acid clonotypes. COPE and FqMerger were used to merge the filtered high-quality paired reads into contigs. BLAST was used to align contigs to the IMGT TRBV, TRBD and TRBJ reference genes, and CDR3 was defined following IMGT. Any clonotype with a frequency above 0.1% was classified as a highly expanded clone. Repertoire diversity was measured by Shannon entropy, and V-J evenness by the Gini coefficient. Clonotypes shared by more than one individual were considered public. The public reads were reanalyzed by TCRdb: fastp trimming at Q25, MiXCR alignment, in-frame beta chains only. Duplicate CDR3 protein sequences are folded into a single record with the most common DNA and genes. V and J calls and clone size were set by TCRdb, not the authors. The sample table lists some 420,000 distinct CDR3 sequences, about 22% of them with a count of one. Together, the top ten hold approximately 14% of the sample.

V and J lose 3 bases and 5 bases, and a span of 14 bases separates them. The CDR3, cysteine through phenylalanine, is 15 amino acids long. Only CDR3 DNA remains: 45 bases, in frame from the first base. CDR1 and CDR2 are read off the germline V gene (reference sequence) as SGHKS and YYEKEE. The receptor comes from a female donor with Graves disease. The chain was built from TRBV5-5 and TRBJ2-2; the D assignment is uncertain and may be TRBD1 or TRBD2, with 5 bases supporting each. The source was peripheral blood mononuclear cells (PBMCs), collected when the disease was refractory, from a patient treated with antithyroid drugs. The nucleotide sequence reads TGTGCCAGCAGCTCGCCGGGACGCTTAACCGGGGAGCTGTTTTTT. This sequence encodes CASSSPGRLTGELFF.